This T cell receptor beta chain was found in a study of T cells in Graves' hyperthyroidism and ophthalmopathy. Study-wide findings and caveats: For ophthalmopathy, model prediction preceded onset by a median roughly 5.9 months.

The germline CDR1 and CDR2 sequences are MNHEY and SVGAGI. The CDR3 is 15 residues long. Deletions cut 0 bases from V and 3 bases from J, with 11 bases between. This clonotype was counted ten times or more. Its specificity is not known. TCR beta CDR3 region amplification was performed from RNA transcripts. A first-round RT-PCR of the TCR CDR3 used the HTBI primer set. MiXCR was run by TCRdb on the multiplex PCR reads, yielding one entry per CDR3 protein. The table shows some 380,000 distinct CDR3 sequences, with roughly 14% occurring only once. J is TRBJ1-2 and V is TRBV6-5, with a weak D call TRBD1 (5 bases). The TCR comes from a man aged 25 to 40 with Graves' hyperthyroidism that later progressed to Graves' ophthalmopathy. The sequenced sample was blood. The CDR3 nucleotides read TGTGCCAGCAGTTACTCGGCCGGGGGTGACTATGGCTACACCTTC. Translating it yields CASSYSAGGDYGYTF.